The table lists the clone carrying this TCR beta chain with a few counts. These data originate in a study of early T cells in non-severe SARS-CoV-2 infection. Individual cDNA molecules received unique molecular identifiers during library preparation. TCRdb re-called the 5' RACE reads through MiXCR, storing one row per CDR3 protein. The table has roughly 52,000 distinct CDR3 sequences, under 7% seen once. There are 13 residues in the CDR3. Trimming pared 6 bases from V and 0 bases from J, leaving 8 bases between. Per germline, CDR1 MDHEN and CDR2 SYDVKM. This rearrangement joins TRBV28 to TRBJ1-1; D unresolved. The material sequenced was whole blood, taken at baseline. This TCR was recovered from an adult who was a healthcare worker with PCR-confirmed SARS-CoV-2 infection or an uninfected control (not recorded which). CDR3 sequence reads: CASSLTVNTEAFF. The CDR3, as DNA: TGTGCCAGCAGCCTGACTGTGAACACTGAAGCTTTCTTT.